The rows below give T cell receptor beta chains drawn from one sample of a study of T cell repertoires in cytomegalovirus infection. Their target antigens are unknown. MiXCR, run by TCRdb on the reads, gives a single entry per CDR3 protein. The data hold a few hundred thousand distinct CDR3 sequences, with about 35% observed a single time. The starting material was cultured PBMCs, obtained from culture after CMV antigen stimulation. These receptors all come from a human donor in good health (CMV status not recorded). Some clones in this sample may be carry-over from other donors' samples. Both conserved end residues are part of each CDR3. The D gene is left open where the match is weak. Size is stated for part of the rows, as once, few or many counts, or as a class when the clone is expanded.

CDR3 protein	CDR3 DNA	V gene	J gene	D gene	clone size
CASSGLNNQPQHF	TGTGCCAGCAGCGGACTTAATAATCAGCCCCAGCATTTT	TRBV7-3	TRBJ1-5	-	-
CASSTRQGGATEAFF	TGTGCCAGCAGTACGCGACAGGGGGGGGCCACTGAAGCTTTCTTT	TRBV6-8	TRBJ1-1	TRBD1	-
CAISERDNEKLFF	TGTGCCATCAGTGAGCGGGATAATGAAAAACTGTTTTTT	TRBV10-3	TRBJ1-4	-	-
CASSFSGVYGYTF	TGTGCCAGCAGTTTTTCAGGGGTCTATGGCTACACCTTC	TRBV12-3/TRBV12-4	TRBJ1-2	-	-
CSFHRDKVIYEQYF	TGCAGCTTTCACCGGGACAAGGTCATCTACGAGCAGTACTTC	TRBV29-1	TRBJ2-7	-	-
CASRIQGAYGYTF	TGTGCCAGCAGAATACAGGGGGCTTATGGCTACACCTTC	TRBV28	TRBJ1-2	TRBD1	few
CASKIAANTGELFF	TGTGCCAGCAAGATAGCGGCTAACACCGGGGAGCTGTTTTTT	TRBV6-2/TRBV6-3	TRBJ2-2	-	-
CASSDGTGPYNEQFF	TGTGCCAGCAGTGACGGGACAGGGCCCTACAATGAGCAGTTCTTC	TRBV6-8	TRBJ2-1	TRBD1	-
CASSLVSDMNTEAFF	TGTGCCAGCAGCTTAGTTTCAGACATGAACACTGAAGCTTTCTTT	TRBV7-2	TRBJ1-1	-	few
CASSLDLTSLGTGELFF	TGTGCCAGCAGCTTAGATTTAACCTCCCTTGGAACCGGGGAGCTGTTTTTT	TRBV7-6	TRBJ2-2	-	few
CASSPTSTDTQYF	TGTGCCAGCTCACCGACCTCCACAGATACGCAGTATTTT	TRBV7-2	TRBJ2-3	-	many
CASSISGSSYNEQFF	TGTGCCAGCAGCATAAGCGGGAGCTCCTACAATGAGCAGTTCTTC	TRBV19	TRBJ2-1	TRBD2	many
CASSLGRGLETQYF	TGTGCCAGCAGTTTGGGCAGGGGGCTAGAGACCCAGTACTTC	TRBV28	TRBJ2-5	TRBD1	-
CASSLGAVRKEETQYF	TGTGCCAGCAGTCTCGGCGCAGTCCGGAAAGAAGAGACCCAGTACTTC	TRBV12-3/TRBV12-4	TRBJ2-5	-	few
CASSRGAAYGYTF	TGTGCCAGCTCCCGGGGAGCGGCCTATGGCTACACCTTC	TRBV18	TRBJ1-2	-	many
CASSQGQEGEQYF	TGTGCCAGCTCGCAGGGACAGGAAGGCGAGCAGTACTTC	TRBV18	TRBJ2-7	TRBD1	few
CASSLSHNTDTQYF	TGTGCCAGCAGTTTGAGTCATAACACAGATACGCAGTATTTT	TRBV12-3/TRBV12-4	TRBJ2-3	-	-
CASSPHPLTGGSYEQYF	TGTGCCAGCAGCCCCCACCCCCTAACGGGAGGCTCCTACGAGCAGTACTTC	TRBV7-2	TRBJ2-7	TRBD2	-
CASSLRTGTDTEAFF	TGTGCCAGCAGCCTACGTACAGGGACTGACACTGAAGCTTTCTTT	TRBV7-2	TRBJ1-1	-	many
CASSLGDRGPEAFF	TGCGCCAGCAGCTTGGGGGACAGGGGGCCTGAAGCTTTCTTT	TRBV5-1	TRBJ1-1	TRBD1	-
CASSLLLSGRAYEQFF	TGTGCCAGCAGTTTGCTGCTCAGCGGGAGGGCCTATGAGCAGTTCTTC	TRBV12-3/TRBV12-4	TRBJ2-1	TRBD2	few
CASSSSGGTYTDTQYF	TGTGCCAGCAGCTCGTCTGGGGGGACCTACACAGATACGCAGTATTTT	TRBV11-2	TRBJ2-3	-	-
CASSYKGAVDEQYF	TGTGCCAGCAGTTACAAGGGGGCGGTCGACGAGCAGTACTTC	TRBV6-2/TRBV6-3	TRBJ2-7	TRBD1	few
CASSFVSSGNTIYF	TGTGCCAGCAGTTTTGTCAGCTCTGGAAACACCATATATTTT	TRBV12-3/TRBV12-4	TRBJ1-3	-	-
CAISESYGANTEAFF	TGTGCCATCAGTGAGTCGTATGGGGCTAACACTGAAGCTTTCTTT	TRBV10-3	TRBJ1-1	-	many
CSAPIAGPETQYF	TGCAGTGCCCCGATCGCAGGGCCGGAGACCCAGTACTTC	TRBV20-1	TRBJ2-5	-	-
CASSFRGYTEAFF	TGCGCCAGCAGCTTTAGGGGCTACACTGAAGCTTTCTTT	TRBV5-1	TRBJ1-1	-	-
CASSLVKNGRSRETQYF	TGTGCCAGCAGCTTAGTGAAGAACGGGAGGAGTAGGGAGACCCAGTACTTC	TRBV11-2	TRBJ2-5	TRBD2	many
CASSQSGAFRETQYF	TGTGCCAGCAGCCAGTCCGGGGCTTTTCGGGAGACCCAGTACTTC	TRBV5-4	TRBJ2-5	-	few
CASSFPGLAGGPREQFF	TGTGCCAGCAGTTTCCCGGGACTAGCGGGAGGGCCGCGTGAGCAGTTCTTC	TRBV28	TRBJ2-1	TRBD2	few
CASSRSVLDPAEQYF	TGTGCCAGTAGTAGGAGTGTTCTGGATCCCGCGGAGCAGTACTTC	TRBV19	TRBJ2-7	-	medium-sized
CASSPGTRYPNEQFF	TGTGCCAGCAGCCCCGGGACACGCTACCCCAATGAGCAGTTCTTC	TRBV7-2	TRBJ2-1	-	few
CSAHEGLAGPSYNEQFF	TGCAGTGCTCACGAGGGACTAGCGGGGCCCTCCTACAATGAGCAGTTCTTC	TRBV20-1	TRBJ2-1	TRBD2	few
CSVDRDGYTF	TGCAGCGTCGACAGGGATGGCTACACCTTC	TRBV29-1	TRBJ1-2	TRBD1	-
CASSYSYGGRPETQYF	TGTGCCAGCAGTTACTCGTACGGGGGGCGGCCAGAGACCCAGTACTTC	TRBV6-5	TRBJ2-5	-	few
CASSQGRISYNEQFF	TGCGCCAGCAGCCAAGGGAGAATCTCCTACAATGAGCAGTTCTTC	TRBV4-1	TRBJ2-1	-	-
CSARDRENQPQHF	TGCAGTGCCAGAGATCGGGAAAATCAGCCCCAGCATTTT	TRBV20-1	TRBJ1-5	-	-
CSARVSVGGDQPQHF	TGCAGTGCTAGAGTGTCCGTGGGGGGCGATCAGCCCCAGCATTTT	TRBV20-1	TRBJ1-5	-	-
CASSSATSPTQFF	TGTGCCAGCAGTTCCGCGACTAGCCCCACGCAGTTCTTC	TRBV2	TRBJ2-1	TRBD2	-
CSARDIQPRVAFF	TGCAGTGCTAGAGATATTCAACCTAGGGTAGCTTTCTTT	TRBV20-1	TRBJ1-1	-	few
CASSSIPGEGYGYTF	TGTGCCAGCAGTTCTATTCCGGGGGAGGGATATGGCTACACCTTC	TRBV27	TRBJ1-2	-	few
CASSLSGQGPETQYF	TGCGCCAGCAGCCTGAGCGGACAGGGACCGGAGACCCAGTACTTC	TRBV4-3	TRBJ2-5	TRBD1	-
CASSGGQGSPYGYTF	TGTGCCAGCAGCGGGGGACAGGGGAGTCCTTATGGCTACACCTTC	TRBV7-2	TRBJ1-2	TRBD1	-
CASSLVSARNEKLFF	TGTGCCAGTAGTCTCGTTTCAGCCAGAAATGAAAAACTGTTTTTT	TRBV19	TRBJ1-4	-	-
CASSTTSGSGNEQFF	TGTGCCAGCAGCACTACTAGCGGGAGTGGTAATGAGCAGTTCTTC	TRBV5-5	TRBJ2-1	TRBD2	-
CASSLETRGGAYEQYF	TGTGCCAGCAGCTTGGAAACCCGCGGAGGCGCTTACGAGCAGTACTTC	TRBV5-6	TRBJ2-7	-	-
CASSPARQGETQYF	TGTGCCAGCAGCCCTGCCCGCCAGGGGGAGACCCAGTACTTC	TRBV7-2	TRBJ2-5	-	many
CASSTHRGPYNEQFF	TGTGCCAGTAGTACCCACAGGGGGCCCTACAATGAGCAGTTCTTC	TRBV19	TRBJ2-1	TRBD1	few
CASSGLDPGELFF	TGTGCCAGCAGTGGACTGGACCCCGGGGAGCTGTTTTTT	TRBV12-3/TRBV12-4	TRBJ2-2	-	-
CASSLRFGSGRLWADTQYF	TGTGCCAGCAGCTTAAGATTTGGTAGCGGGAGGCTGTGGGCAGATACGCAGTATTTT	TRBV7-2	TRBJ2-3	TRBD2	-
CASSLIWTEETQYF	TGTGCCAGCAGCTTAATCTGGACGGAAGAGACCCAGTACTTC	TRBV7-9	TRBJ2-5	-	-
CASRPRPEAETQYF	TGTGCCAGCAGACCTCGACCGGAGGCGGAGACCCAGTACTTC	TRBV27	TRBJ2-5	-	-
CASSQPDRGRTDTQYF	TGCGCCAGCAGCCAGCCCGACAGGGGGCGGACAGATACGCAGTATTTT	TRBV4-1	TRBJ2-3	TRBD1	few
CASSETSGTAETQYF	TGTGCCAGCAGTGAGACTAGCGGGACAGCGGAGACCCAGTACTTC	TRBV2	TRBJ2-5	TRBD2	-
CASTRDTGELFF	TGTGCCAGCACCCGGGACACCGGGGAGCTGTTTTTT	TRBV2	TRBJ2-2	-	-